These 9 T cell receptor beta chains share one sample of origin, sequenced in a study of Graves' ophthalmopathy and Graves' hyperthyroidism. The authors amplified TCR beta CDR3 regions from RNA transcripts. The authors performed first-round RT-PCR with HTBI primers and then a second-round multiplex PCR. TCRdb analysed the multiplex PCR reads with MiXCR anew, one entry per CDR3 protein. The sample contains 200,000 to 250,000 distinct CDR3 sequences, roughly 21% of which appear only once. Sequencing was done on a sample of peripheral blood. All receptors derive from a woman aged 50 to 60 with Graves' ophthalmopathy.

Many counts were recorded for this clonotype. CDR3 sequence (DNA): TGCAGTGCTCCCGGCGGGGGTGCTGGTAGCAATCAGCCCCAGCATTTT. It is translated as CSAPGGGAGSNQPQHF. The chain recombines TRBV20-1 with TRBJ1-5, with a weak D call TRBD1 (5 bases). The CDR3 has 16 amino acids. Between the trimmed V and J ends, which lost 5 bases and 0 bases, there was a span of 17 bases. CDR1 is DFQATT, CDR2 SNEGSKA, per germline (reference sequence).

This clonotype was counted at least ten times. In DNA form, the CDR3 reads TGTGCCTCTGCGGGGACAGGGGGCCCCATCTATGGCTACACCTTC. Protein product: CASAGTGGPIYGYTF. The chain recombines TRBV12-3 or TRBV12-4 with TRBJ1-2; 12 bases fit TRBD1. Unmatched junction bases numbered 11, after V lost 11 bases and J lost 4 bases. The CDR3 is made up of 15 amino acids.

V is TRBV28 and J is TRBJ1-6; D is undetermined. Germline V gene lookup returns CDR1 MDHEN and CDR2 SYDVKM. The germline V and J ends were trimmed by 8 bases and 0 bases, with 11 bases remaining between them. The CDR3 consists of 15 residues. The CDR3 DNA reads TGTGCCAGCTCGAGGAGGAGCTCCTATAATTCACCCCTCCACTTT. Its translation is CASSRRSSYNSPLHF.

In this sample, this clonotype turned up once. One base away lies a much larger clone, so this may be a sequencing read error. The CDR3 DNA reads TGCGCCAGCAGCATCGGACAGTCCTACGAGCAGTGCTTC. Translating gives CASSIGQSYEQCF. J is TRBJ2-7 and V is TRBV5-1; tentatively, D is TRBD1 (6 bases). Per germline, CDR1 SGHRS and CDR2 YFSETQ. This CDR3 comprises 13 residues.

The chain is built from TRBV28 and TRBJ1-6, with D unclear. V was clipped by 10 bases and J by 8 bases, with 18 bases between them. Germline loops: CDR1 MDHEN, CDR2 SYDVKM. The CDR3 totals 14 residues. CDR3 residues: CATSGRRVYSPLHF. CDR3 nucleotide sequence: TGTGCCACCTCGGGCCGCCGAGTTTATTCACCCCTCCACTTT.

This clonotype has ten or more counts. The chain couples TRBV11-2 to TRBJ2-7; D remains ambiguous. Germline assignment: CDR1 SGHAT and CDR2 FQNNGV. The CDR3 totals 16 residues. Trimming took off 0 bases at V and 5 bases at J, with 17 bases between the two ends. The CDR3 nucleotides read TGTGCCAGCAGCTTAGAGGTGTGGTCCCGAGTTAACGAGCAGTACTTC. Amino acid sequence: CASSLEVWSRVNEQYF. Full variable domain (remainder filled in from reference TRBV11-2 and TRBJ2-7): EAGVAQSPRYKIIEKRQSVAFWCNPISGHATLYWYQQILGQGPKLLIQFQNNGVVDDSQLPKDRFSAERLKGVDSTLKIQPAKLEDSAVYLCASSLEVWSRVNEQYFGPGTRLTVT.

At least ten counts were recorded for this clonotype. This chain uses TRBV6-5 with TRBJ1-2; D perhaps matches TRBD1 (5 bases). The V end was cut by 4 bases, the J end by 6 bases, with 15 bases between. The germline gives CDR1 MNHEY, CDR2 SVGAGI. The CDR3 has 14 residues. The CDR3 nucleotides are TGTGCCAGCAGTTCATCGGGGGGGTATGATGGCTACACCTTC. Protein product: CASSSSGGYDGYTF.

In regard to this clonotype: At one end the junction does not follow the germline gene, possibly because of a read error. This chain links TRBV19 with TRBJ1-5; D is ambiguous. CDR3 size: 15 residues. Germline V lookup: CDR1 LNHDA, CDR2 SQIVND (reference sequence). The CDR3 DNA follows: TGTGCCAGTAGTTGGAACTTCCCCAGCAATCAGCCCCAGCCTTTT. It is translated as CASSWNFPSNQPQPF.

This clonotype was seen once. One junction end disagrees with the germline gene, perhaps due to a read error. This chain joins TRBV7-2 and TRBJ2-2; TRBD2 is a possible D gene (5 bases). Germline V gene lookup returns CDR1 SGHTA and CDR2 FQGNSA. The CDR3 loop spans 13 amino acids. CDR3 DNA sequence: TGTGTCAGCAGCTTAGCGAGGACCGGGGAGCTGTTTTTT. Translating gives CVSSLARTGELFF.